A selection of T cell receptor beta chains follows, all from one sample in a study of radiation and T cells in renal cell carcinoma. Sequenced by immunoSEQ multiplex PCR; TCRdb stores in-frame clones only, minus some. The table records approximately 140,000 clones, 70% to 90% of them present only once. Sample: blood, taken from a patient whose treatment included radiotherapy and nephrectomy. These TCRs come from a woman aged 45 to 65 with renal cell carcinoma. Both conserved end residues are part of each CDR3.

cdr3_aa: CAISDRTGGDQPQHF
v_call: TRBV10-3
j_call: TRBJ1-5

cdr3_aa: CASSLGQINTEAFF
v_call: TRBV7-9
j_call: TRBJ1-1

cdr3_aa: CASSFRADGELFF
v_call: TRBV5-4
j_call: TRBJ2-2

cdr3_aa: CASSLGRGADAFF
v_call: TRBV7-2
j_call: TRBJ1-1

cdr3_aa: CSVEVWGFNEQYF
v_call: TRBV29-1
j_call: TRBJ2-7

cdr3_aa: CASSPTSGSSYEQYF
v_call: TRBV6-4
j_call: TRBJ2-7

cdr3_aa: CASSVAPSGKAYEQYF
v_call: TRBV9
j_call: TRBJ2-7

cdr3_aa: CASSYSRERREKLFF
v_call: TRBV6-5
j_call: TRBJ1-4

cdr3_aa: CASSHGQGQFF
v_call: TRBV6-5
j_call: TRBJ2-1

cdr3_aa: CASSSRQVLSGYTF
v_call: TRBV6-5
j_call: TRBJ1-2

cdr3_aa: CASSPGTGGIPLHF
v_call: TRBV7-6
j_call: TRBJ1-6

cdr3_aa: CASSLEEPNYEQYF
v_call: TRBV5-6
j_call: TRBJ2-7

cdr3_aa: CASSRGTSGGGETQYF
v_call: TRBV5-1
j_call: TRBJ2-5

cdr3_aa: CASSLTGEVVTGELFF
v_call: TRBV27
j_call: TRBJ2-2

cdr3_aa: CSARQRPVSDTQYF
v_call: TRBV29-1
j_call: TRBJ2-3

cdr3_aa: CASSVASGGIQETQYF
v_call: TRBV9
j_call: TRBJ2-5

cdr3_aa: CAIRPGTRNTEAFF
v_call: TRBV10-3
j_call: TRBJ1-1

cdr3_aa: CASSLGAVTDTQYF
v_call: TRBV5-1
j_call: TRBJ2-3

cdr3_aa: CASSFRGRSSYEQYF
v_call: TRBV27
j_call: TRBJ2-7

cdr3_aa: CASSVGAGIQETQYF
v_call: TRBV9
j_call: TRBJ2-5

cdr3_aa: CASSGHVNQPQHF
v_call: TRBV6-5
j_call: TRBJ1-5

cdr3_aa: CASSFGRDSYEQYF
v_call: TRBV6-5
j_call: TRBJ2-7

cdr3_aa: CASSPLVGGEVPTEAFF
v_call: TRBV10-1
j_call: TRBJ1-1

cdr3_aa: CASSLTGIGEKLFF
v_call: TRBV7-9
j_call: TRBJ1-4

cdr3_aa: CASSFGNTIYF
v_call: TRBV5-6
j_call: TRBJ1-3

cdr3_aa: CASSSGLYNEQFF
v_call: TRBV6-5
j_call: TRBJ2-1

cdr3_aa: CASSQVGTPSVAFF
v_call: TRBV4-3
j_call: TRBJ1-1

cdr3_aa: CASSPPVAGGYTF
v_call: TRBV18
j_call: TRBJ1-2

cdr3_aa: CAWRVTALSPLHF
v_call: TRBV30
j_call: TRBJ1-6

cdr3_aa: CASSPPFRGTSSYEQYF
v_call: TRBV18
j_call: TRBJ2-7

cdr3_aa: CASIRRDRLQPQHF
v_call: TRBV25-1
j_call: TRBJ1-5

cdr3_aa: CASSRARGLNTEAFF
v_call: TRBV7-8
j_call: TRBJ1-1

cdr3_aa: CASSLKFPGSYGYTF
v_call: TRBV7-2
j_call: TRBJ1-2

cdr3_aa: CASRVNRRDTEAFF
v_call: TRBV6-1
j_call: TRBJ1-1

cdr3_aa: CATSLRDRGYGYTF
v_call: TRBV15
j_call: TRBJ1-2

cdr3_aa: CASSVTGADEQYF
v_call: TRBV2
j_call: TRBJ2-7

cdr3_aa: CASRLQGAGTEAFF
v_call: TRBV7-2
j_call: TRBJ1-1

cdr3_aa: CASSIGQGYEKLFF
v_call: TRBV19
j_call: TRBJ1-4

cdr3_aa: CASSELLEGRYTF
v_call: TRBV2
j_call: TRBJ1-2

cdr3_aa: CASSYGLVNEQFF
v_call: TRBV6-5
j_call: TRBJ2-1

cdr3_aa: CASSRDRGFYEQYF
v_call: TRBV7-2
j_call: TRBJ2-7

cdr3_aa: CASSITGGDTEAFF
v_call: TRBV19
j_call: TRBJ1-1

cdr3_aa: CASSKEGGRIYNEQFF
v_call: TRBV27
j_call: TRBJ2-1

cdr3_aa: CAWSAGADGELFF
v_call: TRBV30
j_call: TRBJ2-2

cdr3_aa: CASSLRASEQYF
v_call: TRBV28
j_call: TRBJ2-7

cdr3_aa: CASRPDRGSYNEQFF
v_call: TRBV25-1
j_call: TRBJ2-1

cdr3_aa: CSARDQETQYF
v_call: TRBV20-1
j_call: TRBJ2-5

cdr3_aa: CASSMGSQPQHF
v_call: TRBV19
j_call: TRBJ1-5

cdr3_aa: CASSLGTHQPQHF
v_call: TRBV4-3
j_call: TRBJ1-5

cdr3_aa: CASSSPDRGGYGYTF
v_call: TRBV7-2
j_call: TRBJ1-2

cdr3_aa: CASSPHSEGRTEAFF
v_call: TRBV28
j_call: TRBJ1-1